The rows below give T cell receptor beta chains drawn from one sample of a study of blood T cell repertoires in COVID-19. The repertoire was sequenced with immunoSEQ multiplex PCR; TCRdb's copy has only in-frame clones and lacks some. The table shows about 220,000 clones, with about 87% occurring only once. Input material: PBMCs or T cells enriched from blood (not recorded which). These receptors were collected from a woman in her twenties or thirties who had recovered from COVID-19. Both conserved end residues are part of each CDR3. Each record gives: D gene, clone size, V gene, J gene, CDR3 DNA, CDR3 protein. A D gene is named only where the DNA matches it firmly. Some rows have no size entry. The others give once, few or many, or a class for an expanded clone.

.,.,TRBV4-3,TRBJ1-6,TGCGCCAGCAGCCAAGAGGGCACAGGGATGGTAGATTCACCCCTCCACTTT,CASSQEGTGMVDSPLHF
.,.,TRBV27,TRBJ2-1,TGTGCCAGCAGTTTATCCAGGAATAACAATGAGCAGTTCTTC,CASSLSRNNNEQFF
.,.,TRBV7-8,TRBJ1-4,TGTGCCAGCCGCGGCCCAGGGCACAGGGCAAAACTGTTTTTT,CASRGPGHRAKLFF
TRBD1,.,TRBV4-3,TRBJ1-3,TGCGCCAGCAGCCCATCTCGGGACAGCTCTGGAAACACCATATATTTT,CASSPSRDSSGNTIYF
.,.,TRBV3-1/TRBV3-2,TRBJ1-3,TGTGCCAGCAGCCAAGAGTGGGGGGGATACACCATATATTTT,CASSQEWGGYTIYF
TRBD2,.,TRBV4-1,TRBJ2-3,TGCGCCAGCAGCCAAGATTTTAGGACTAGCGCAGATACGCAGTATTTT,CASSQDFRTSADTQYF
.,.,TRBV4-3,TRBJ2-5,TGCGCCAGCAGCCAAGAAAAGGGAGCTAGGCAAGAGACCCAGTACTTC,CASSQEKGARQETQYF
.,.,TRBV3-1/TRBV3-2,TRBJ2-1,TGTGCCAGCAGCCAAGATCGTGTCCGCTCGCAGGAGCAGTTCTTC,CASSQDRVRSQEQFF
TRBD1,few,TRBV18,TRBJ1-2,TGTGCCAGCTCACCAGGGACAGGGAGAGGATTTAACTATGGCTACACCTTC,CASSPGTGRGFNYGYTF
.,.,TRBV7-8,TRBJ1-3,TGTGCCAGCAGCTATATTTCCTCTGGAAACACCATATATTTT,CASSYISSGNTIYF
.,.,TRBV5-1,TRBJ2-7,TGCGCCAGCAGCCCGCTTGAGTCCTACGAGCAGTACTTC,CASSPLESYEQYF
TRBD1,.,TRBV6-2/TRBV6-3,TRBJ1-5,TGTGCCAGCAGTTACGACAGGGGGACGACCTATAGCAATCAGCCCCAGCATTTT,CASSYDRGTTYSNQPQHF
TRBD1,few,TRBV6-1,TRBJ2-2,TGTGCCAGCAGTGCACCGGGACAGGGTCTCACCGGGGAGCTGTTTTTT,CASSAPGQGLTGELFF
TRBD2,.,TRBV11-1,TRBJ2-1,TGTGCCAGCAGCTATAGCGGGGGGGTTTACAATGAGCAGTTCTTC,CASSYSGGVYNEQFF
TRBD2,.,TRBV5-4,TRBJ2-1,TGTGCCAGCAGCTTAGGAGCGGGGGGGCCAGGAGATGAGCAGTTCTTC,CASSLGAGGPGDEQFF
.,.,TRBV25-1,TRBJ1-2,TGTGCCAGCAGTGATCCAGGGGATGGCTACACCTTC,CASSDPGDGYTF
.,.,TRBV7-2,TRBJ1-6,TGTGCCAGCAGCTTAAAGACGGCGGGGACGGCCACCCTCCACTTT,CASSLKTAGTATLHF
.,.,TRBV27,TRBJ1-5,TGTGCCAGCAGTCCGGCAGGAAATCAGCCCCAGCATTTT,CASSPAGNQPQHF